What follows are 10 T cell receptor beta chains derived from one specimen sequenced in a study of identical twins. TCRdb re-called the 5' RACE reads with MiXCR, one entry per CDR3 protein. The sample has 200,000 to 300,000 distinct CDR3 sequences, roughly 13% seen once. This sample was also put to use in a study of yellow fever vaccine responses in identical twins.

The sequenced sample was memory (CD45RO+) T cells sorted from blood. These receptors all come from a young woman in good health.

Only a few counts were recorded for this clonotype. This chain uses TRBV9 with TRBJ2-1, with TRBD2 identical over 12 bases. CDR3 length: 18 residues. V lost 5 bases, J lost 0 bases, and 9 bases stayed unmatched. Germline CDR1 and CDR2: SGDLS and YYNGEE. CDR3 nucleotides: TGTGCCAGCAGTCTACTAGCGGGGGGTTCCCGCTCCTACAATGAGCAGTTCTTC. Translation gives CASSLLAGGSRSYNEQFF.

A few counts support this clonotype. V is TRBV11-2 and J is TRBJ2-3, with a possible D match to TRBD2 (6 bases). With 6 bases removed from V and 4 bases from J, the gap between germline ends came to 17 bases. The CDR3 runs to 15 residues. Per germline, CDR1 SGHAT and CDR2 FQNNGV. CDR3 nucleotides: TGTGCCAGCAGGGGTACTAGCTTCTCGGCAGATACGCAGTATTTT. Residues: CASRGTSFSADTQYF.

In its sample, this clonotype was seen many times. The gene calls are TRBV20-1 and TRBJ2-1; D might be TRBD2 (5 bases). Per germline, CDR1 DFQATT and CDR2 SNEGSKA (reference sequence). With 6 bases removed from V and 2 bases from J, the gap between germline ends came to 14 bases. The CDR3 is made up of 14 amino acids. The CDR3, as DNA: TGCAGTGCCACGAGGGCAGGTACCTACAATGAGCAGTTCTTC. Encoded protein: CSATRAGTYNEQFF.

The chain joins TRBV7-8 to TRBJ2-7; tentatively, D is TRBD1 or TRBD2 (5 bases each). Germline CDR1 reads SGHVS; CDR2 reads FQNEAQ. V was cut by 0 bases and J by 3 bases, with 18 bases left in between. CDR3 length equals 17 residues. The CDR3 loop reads CASSLARVTGRGYEQYF. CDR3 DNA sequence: TGTGCCAGCAGCTTAGCTCGAGTTACAGGCCGGGGCTACGAGCAGTACTTC. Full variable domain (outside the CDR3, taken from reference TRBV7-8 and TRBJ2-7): GAGVSQSPRYKVAKRGQDVALRCDPISGHVSLFWYQQALGQGPEFLTYFQNEAQLDKSGLPSDRFFAERPEGSVSTLKIQRTQQEDSAVYLCASSLARVTGRGYEQYFGPGTRLTVT.

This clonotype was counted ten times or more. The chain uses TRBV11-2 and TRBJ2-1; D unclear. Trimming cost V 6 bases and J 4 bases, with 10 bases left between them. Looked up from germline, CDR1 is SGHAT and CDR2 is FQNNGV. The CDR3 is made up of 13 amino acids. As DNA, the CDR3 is TGTGCCAGCAGTTTAAGCTCTTACAATGAGCAGTTCTTC. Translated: CASSLSSYNEQFF. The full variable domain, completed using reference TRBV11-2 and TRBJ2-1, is EAGVAQSPRYKIIEKRQSVAFWCNPISGHATLYWYQQILGQGPKLLIQFQNNGVVDDSQLPKDRFSAERLKGVDSTLKIQPAKLEDSAVYLCASSLSSYNEQFFGPGTRLTVL.

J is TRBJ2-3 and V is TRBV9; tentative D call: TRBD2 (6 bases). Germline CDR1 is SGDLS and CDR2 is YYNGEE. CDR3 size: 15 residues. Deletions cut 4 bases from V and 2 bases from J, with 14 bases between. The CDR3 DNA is TGTGCCAGCAGCCCGGGACTCCAATCCACAGATACGCAGTATTTT. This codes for CASSPGLQSTDTQYF.

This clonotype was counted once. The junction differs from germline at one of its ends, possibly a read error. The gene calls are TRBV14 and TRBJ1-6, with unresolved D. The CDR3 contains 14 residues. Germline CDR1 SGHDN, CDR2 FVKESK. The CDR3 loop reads CACSQGHYNSPLHF. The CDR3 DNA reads TGTGCCTGCAGCCAAGGGCATTATAATTCACCCCTCCACTTT.

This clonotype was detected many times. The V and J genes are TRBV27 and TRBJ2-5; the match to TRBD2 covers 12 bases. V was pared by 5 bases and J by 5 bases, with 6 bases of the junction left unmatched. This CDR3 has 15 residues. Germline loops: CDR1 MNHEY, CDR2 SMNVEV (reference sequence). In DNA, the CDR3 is TGTGCCAGCAGTCCCGGACTAGCGGGAAGCGAGACCCAGTACTTC. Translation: CASSPGLAGSETQYF.

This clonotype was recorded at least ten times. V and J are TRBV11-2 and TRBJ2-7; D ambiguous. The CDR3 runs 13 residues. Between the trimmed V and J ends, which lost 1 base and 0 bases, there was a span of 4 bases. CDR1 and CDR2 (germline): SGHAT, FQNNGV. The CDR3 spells CASSLVGSYEQYF. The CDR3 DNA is TGTGCCAGCAGCTTAGTAGGCTCCTACGAGCAGTACTTC.

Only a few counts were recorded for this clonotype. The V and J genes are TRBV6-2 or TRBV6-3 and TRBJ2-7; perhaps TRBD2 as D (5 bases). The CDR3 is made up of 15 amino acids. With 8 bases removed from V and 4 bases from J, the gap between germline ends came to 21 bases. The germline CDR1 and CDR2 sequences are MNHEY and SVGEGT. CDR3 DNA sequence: TGTGCCAGCGGCTCAAAGGGAAGCCCGGGATACGAGCAGTACTTC. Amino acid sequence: CASGSKGSPGYEQYF.